A selection of T cell receptor beta chains follows, all from one sample in a study of OX40 agonist ivuxolimab in advanced cancers. Clones were sequenced by immunoSEQ multiplex PCR, and TCRdb holds only the in-frame ones, with some missing. The sample records some 28,000 clones, approximately 84% being singletons. This sample comprised CD4+ or CD8+ T cells sorted from blood, obtained in a trial of the OX40 agonist ivuxolimab. Every receptor here comes from an adult with an advanced solid tumor such as melanoma, head and neck, liver or kidney cancer. Both conserved end residues are part of each CDR3. D genes are given only for firm matches. The size entry is marked missing in some rows and otherwise reads once, few, many or a size class.

TRBJ1-1 few TRBD1 TRBV19 TGTGCCAGTGTAACAGGGGCCACTGAAGCTTTCTTT CASVTGATEAFF
TRBJ2-7 - - TRBV11-2 TGTGCCAGCAGCTTGGGGGGCCCCTACGAGCAGTACTTC CASSLGGPYEQYF
TRBJ1-2 - - TRBV6-1 TGTGCCAGCAGTGAAGACTCGGGGAGTGTCGGTTATGGCTACACCTTC CASSEDSGSVGYGYTF
TRBJ2-5 - - TRBV5-1 TGCGCCAGCAGCTGGGCCGCCGCAGGCGGATCTGGGGAGACCCAGTACTTC CASSWAAAGGSGETQYF
TRBJ2-3 - TRBD1 TRBV19 TGTGCCAGTAGTTTCGACAGGGCTAGCACAGATACGCAGTATTTT CASSFDRASTDTQYF
TRBJ1-1 - - TRBV7-9 TGTGCCAGCAGCTCAGGGATGAACACTGAAGCTTTCTTT CASSSGMNTEAFF
TRBJ2-2 - - TRBV9 TGTGCCAGCAGCGTAAGGCTCCTTCCAGGAACCACCGGGGAGCTGTTTTTT CASSVRLLPGTTGELFF
TRBJ2-7 - - TRBV6-6 TGTGCCAGCATACGGGACTCTCCAGGCGAGCAGTACTTC CASIRDSPGEQYF
TRBJ2-7 - - TRBV9 TGTGCCAGCAGCGTAGAGGCCGGCTACGAGCAGTACTTC CASSVEAGYEQYF
TRBJ2-7 - TRBD1 TRBV27 TGTGCCAGCAGTGCCCCCCGGGACAGCTACGAGCAGTACTTC CASSAPRDSYEQYF
TRBJ1-2 - - TRBV9 TGTGCCAGCAGCCTTGGAGGGGGTACGCTCTATGGCTACACCTTC CASSLGGGTLYGYTF
TRBJ2-3 - TRBD1 TRBV2 TGTGCCAGCACCAGAAGGTCCCAGGGGGTCACGGGAGATACGCAGTATTTT CASTRRSQGVTGDTQYF
TRBJ2-7 - - TRBV6-1 TGTGCCAGCAGTGCTTCTCGTGGGCAAACTCTTTACGAGCAGTACTTC CASSASRGQTLYEQYF
TRBJ1-1 once - TRBV6-5 TGTGCCAGCAGCGGAATTCTCACTGAAGCTTTCTTT CASSGILTEAFF
TRBJ2-7 - - TRBV4-1 TGCGCCAGCAGCCAAGGGGGAGTGGGAGGCGAGCAGTACTTC CASSQGGVGGEQYF
TRBJ2-1 - - TRBV6-5 TGTGCCAGCAGTTCCGGTGGGAACAATGAGCAGTTCTTC CASSSGGNNEQFF
TRBJ2-3 - TRBD2 TRBV10-3 TGTGCCATCAGTGAAGAAGGACTAGCGGCTGATACAGATACGCAGTATTTT CAISEEGLAADTDTQYF
TRBJ2-1 - - TRBV29-1 TGCAGCGTTGAACCCAGGGCCGATGAGCAGTTCTTC CSVEPRADEQFF
TRBJ2-1 - TRBD2 TRBV7-9 TGTGCCAGCAGCCCGACGGTCGGGACTAGGGTAGATATGGTAGAGCAGTTCTTC CASSPTVGTRVDMVEQFF
TRBJ1-5 few - TRBV12-5 TGTGCTAGTGGTTTGGTACCTAGCAATCAGCCCCAGCATTTT CASGLVPSNQPQHF
TRBJ2-5 - - TRBV7-9 TGTGCCAGCAGCTCGACTCCTTCAGGAGAGACCCAGTACTTC CASSSTPSGETQYF
TRBJ2-7 - TRBD2 TRBV12-5 TGTGCTAGCGTCCCGGAGACTAGCGACCTCTACGAGCAGTACTTC CASVPETSDLYEQYF